The clone carrying this T cell receptor beta chain showed up just a few times. Trimming left V 7 bases short and J 5 bases short, with 17 bases between. This CDR3 comprises 15 residues. The V gene's germline CDR1 is MDHEN and CDR2 SYDVKM. This entry belongs to a study of response to subunit inactivated influenza vaccine. MiXCR, run by TCRdb on the RT-PCR reads, gives a single entry per CDR3 protein. The table shows some 540,000 distinct CDR3 sequences, with approximately 20% occurring only once. These data were likewise used in another study, on T cells expressing NK-cell markers. That source reports: The TCR beta cDNA came from 5'RACE template switching with UMIs. One of the eight sequenced donors was seronegative, whereas the other seven were HCMV-seropositive.

The sequence derives from a man aged 45-65 years who received an inactivated influenza vaccine. This material consisted of CD4+ T cells sorted from PBMCs, taken roughly 13 days after vaccination. The chain recombines TRBV28 with TRBJ2-2; D is perhaps TRBD1 (6 bases). CDR3 sequence: CASIKQGRKTGELFF. The CDR3 DNA sequence: TGTGCCAGCATAAAACAGGGAAGGAAGACCGGGGAGCTGTTTTTT.